This entry lists 25 T cell receptor beta chains sequenced from one sample in a study of cytomegalovirus exposure and HLA in healthy donors. PCR primers comprised 60 Vbeta and 13 Jbeta primers. The data were produced by immunoSEQ multiplex PCR, yet TCRdb's version contains in-frame clones alone and is incomplete. Here the sample spans roughly 170,000 clones, 70% to 85% being singletons. The sequenced material came from PBMCs. The receptors were gathered from a man younger than 35 in good health and CMV-seronegative.

V usage is TRBV5-6 and J usage is TRBJ1-1; D remains ambiguous. The CDR3 length is 16 residues. The V gene lost 1 base and the J gene lost 0 bases, with 13 bases spanning the gap. CDR1 is SGHDT, CDR2 YYEEEE, per germline. CDR3 protein: CASSLWRVLLNTEAFF. The CDR3 DNA sequence: TGTGCCAGCAGCTTGTGGAGGGTGTTGTTGAACACTGAAGCTTTCTTT.

This clone was detected only a few times. This chain joins TRBV7-6 and TRBJ1-1, with a weak D call TRBD1 (5 bases). Germline CDR1 reads SGHVS; CDR2 reads FNYEAQ. There are 13 residues in the CDR3. Trimming left V 1 base short and J 3 bases short, with 6 bases between. Here the CDR3 DNA reads TGTGCCAGCAGCTTAGAAGGGGACACTGAAGCTTTCTTT. It yields the protein CASSLEGDTEAFF. The complete variable domain, with remaining parts taken from reference TRBV7-6 and TRBJ1-1, reads GAGVSQSPRYKVTKRGQDVALRCDPISGHVSLYWYRQALGQGPEFLTYFNYEAQQDKSGLPNDRFSAERPEGSISTLTIQRTEQRDSAMYRCASSLEGDTEAFFGQGTRLTVV.

Only a few counts were recorded for this clone. V and J are TRBV7-9 and TRBJ1-1; TRBD1 agrees at 7 bases. V lost 5 bases and J lost 1; bases outside the gene matches: 7. This CDR3 contains 15 residues. Germline assignment: CDR1 SEHNR and CDR2 FQNEAQ (reference sequence). Here the CDR3 reads CASSPTGQRNTEAFF. CDR3 nucleotides: TGTGCCAGCAGCCCAACGGGACAGAGGAACACTGAAGCTTTCTTT.

The chain links TRBV29-1 to TRBJ1-1; D might be TRBD1 (5 bases). Germline V gene lookup returns CDR1 SQVTM and CDR2 ANQGSEA. The V and J ends lost 7 bases and 5 bases respectively, with 11 bases between them. The CDR3 loop spans 11 amino acids. CDR3 in amino acids: CSAHGGTEAFF. CDR3 bases: TGCAGCGCCCATGGGGGGACTGAAGCTTTCTTT.

This chain uses TRBV7-2 with TRBJ2-4, with 10 bases identical to TRBD1. CDR1 and CDR2 from the germline V gene are SGHTA and FQGNSA. The J segment lost 8 bases and the V segment lost 0 bases, leaving 10 bases of the junction unmatched. The CDR3 extends over 17 amino acids. CDR3 DNA: TGTGCCAGCAGCTTAGCAGGTGGACAGGGGGTTTCGGACATTCAGTACTTC. Its protein product is CASSLAGGQGVSDIQYF.

This clone has a single count. The rearrangement uses TRBV6-6 and TRBJ2-1; D is unclear. Per germline, CDR1 MNHNY and CDR2 SVGAGI (reference sequence). CDR3 length equals 14 residues. Trimming stripped 6 bases from V and 0 bases from J, with 9 bases between. The CDR3 nucleotides read TGTGCCAGCAGGGCGAGAGGCTCCTACAATGAGCAGTTCTTC. Amino acid sequence: CASRARGSYNEQFF.

This chain links TRBV6-5 with TRBJ2-7; perhaps TRBD2 as D (6 bases). The V gene lost 7 bases and the J gene lost 2 bases, with 15 bases spanning the gap. CDR1 and CDR2 (germline): MNHEY, SVGAGI. The CDR3 runs to 14 residues. CDR3 sequence: CASNSQAGPYEQYF. The CDR3 DNA reads TGTGCCAGCAACTCGCAAGCGGGCCCCTACGAGCAGTACTTC.

There are a few counts of this clone. V usage is TRBV18 and J usage is TRBJ2-7, with unresolved D. Trimming shortened V by 3 bases and J by 2 bases, and 11 bases separated the two germline ends. This CDR3 contains 14 residues. The germline CDR1 and CDR2 sequences are KGHSH and LQKENI. The CDR3 reads CASSPSSSAYEQYF. The DNA for the CDR3 is TGTGCCAGCTCACCGTCTTCGAGCGCCTACGAGCAGTACTTC.

The J gene is TRBJ1-3, the V gene TRBV5-1; TRBD1 is a possible D gene (6 bases). Per the germline V gene, CDR1 is SGHRS and CDR2 is YFSETQ. The CDR3 is made up of 14 amino acids. The V end lost 4 bases, the J end lost 2 bases, and 10 bases lay between the germline ends. The CDR3: CASSQTGAGNTIYF. As DNA, the CDR3 is TGCGCCAGCAGCCAGACAGGTGCTGGAAACACCATATATTTT.

This rearrangement joins TRBV7-9 to TRBJ2-1, with D hard to call. Trimming cost V 5 bases and J 8 bases, with 16 bases left between them. The germline V gene has CDR1 SEHNR and CDR2 FQNEAQ (reference sequence). The CDR3 totals 14 residues. The CDR3 DNA sequence: TGTGCCAGCAGCCTGGTCGGAGCTGGCGATGAGCAGTTCTTC. The encoded protein is CASSLVGAGDEQFF.

The chain is built from TRBV27 and TRBJ1-5; possibly TRBD1 for D (6 bases). The CDR3 is made up of 14 amino acids. V was shortened by 3 bases and J by 5 bases, with 11 bases between the two germline ends. CDR1 is MNHEY, CDR2 SMNVEV, per germline (reference sequence). The CDR3 here is CASSFNKGDQPQHF. Written as DNA, the CDR3 is TGTGCCAGCAGTTTTAATAAGGGGGATCAGCCCCAGCATTTT.

This rearrangement joins TRBV11-2 to TRBJ1-1; D ambiguous. Germline V gene sequence: CDR1 SGHAT, CDR2 FQNNGV. Deletions cut 1 base from V and 5 bases from J, with 5 bases between. The CDR3 consists of 12 residues. The CDR3 is CASSLGQTEAFF. The CDR3, as DNA: TGTGCCAGCAGCTTAGGTCAGACTGAAGCTTTCTTT.

The CDR3 reads CASTRSEVFLSGGGYNEQFF. The CDR3 DNA sequence: TGTGCCAGCACCCGTAGTGAGGTTTTTCTTAGCGGGGGGGGATACAATGAGCAGTTCTTC. The chain combines TRBV9 with TRBJ2-1, with 11 bases lining up with TRBD2. Germline trimming cut 6 bases from V and 4 bases from J; bases unmatched to any gene: 21. The CDR3 runs to 20 residues. In germline, CDR1 is SGDLS, CDR2 YYNGEE.

This clone was picked up a small number of times. The chain combines TRBV5-6 with TRBJ2-1, with TRBD2 matching over 7 bases. The V segment lost 0 bases and the J segment 10 bases; nucleotides outside the gene matches: 7. This CDR3 has 14 amino acids. The germline V gene encodes CDR1 SGHDT and CDR2 YYEEEE. CDR3 in DNA: TGTGCCAGCAGCTTGGGACTAGCTGACGGGGAGCAGTTCTTC. Amino acids: CASSLGLADGEQFF.

The chain couples TRBV5-6 to TRBJ2-7, with TRBD2 matching over 7 bases. The CDR3 is made up of 14 amino acids. Germline CDR1 is SGHDT and CDR2 is YYEEEE. V was pared by 0 bases and J by 2 bases, with 2 bases of the junction left unmatched. DNA for the CDR3: TGTGCCAGCAGCTTGGCCGGGAGGCCCTACGAGCAGTACTTC. It translates to CASSLAGRPYEQYF.

The gene calls are TRBV4-3 and TRBJ1-5, with D possibly being TRBD1 (5 bases). V was pared by 0 bases and J by 3 bases, with 9 bases between. The CDR3 runs 15 residues. CDR1 and CDR2 from the germline V gene are LGHNA and YSLEER. The CDR3 DNA reads TGCGCCAGCAGCCAAGATTGGGGCCTCAATCAGCCCCAGCATTTT. As protein: CASSQDWGLNQPQHF.

The chain joins TRBV19 to TRBJ1-6; 9 nucleotides line up with TRBD1. Trimming at V came to 7 bases and at J to 3 bases, leaving 4 bases not matched to a gene. Germline loops: CDR1 LNHDA, CDR2 SQIVND (reference sequence). This CDR3 is 15 amino acids long. For the CDR3, the DNA is TGTGCCAGTACTCCGACAGGGGGCTATAATTCACCCCTCCACTTT. It is translated as CASTPTGGYNSPLHF.

The V call is TRBV10-3, the J call TRBJ2-1, with D possibly matching TRBD1 (6 bases). V lost 6 bases and J lost 7, with 19 bases in between. Germline-derived CDR1 and CDR2 are ENHRY and SYGVKD. This CDR3 has 15 residues. The CDR3 coding sequence is TGTGCCATCAGAGGCACAGGGTCCTTGGGGAATGAGCAGTTCTTC. Its translation: CAIRGTGSLGNEQFF.

This sequence joins TRBV25-1 and TRBJ2-7; 12 nucleotides align to TRBD2. V shed 6 bases, J shed 0 bases, and the junction held 3 bases outside the gene matches. This CDR3 has 15 residues. Germline V lookup: CDR1 MGHDK, CDR2 SYGVNS. As DNA, the CDR3 is TGTGCCAGCAGCCTAGCGGGAGGGAGCTCCTACGAGCAGTACTTC. Translating gives CASSLAGGSSYEQYF.

A single count supports this clone. This chain uses TRBV6-5 with TRBJ2-1, with TRBD1 matching 11 bases. Germline trimming cut 6 bases from V and 8 bases from J; bases unmatched to any gene: 6. CDR1 and CDR2 from the germline V gene are MNHEY and SVGAGI. The CDR3 consists of 14 residues. The CDR3 nucleotides are TGTGCCAGCAGAAAGGACAGGGGGCAGTATGAGCAGTTCTTC. Its protein product is CASRKDRGQYEQFF.

The chain is built from TRBV6-5 and TRBJ1-6; 8 nucleotides agree with TRBD1. This CDR3 is 15 amino acids long. Unmatched junction bases numbered 11, after V lost 10 bases and J lost 6 bases. In germline, CDR1 is MNHEY, CDR2 SVGAGI. The CDR3 spells CATAGGQALNSPLHF. The CDR3 DNA follows: TGTGCCACCGCCGGGGGACAGGCACTTAATTCACCCCTCCACTTT.

The table lists this clone with a few counts. The rearrangement links TRBV10-3 to TRBJ1-6; 7 nucleotides match TRBD1. From germline, CDR1 is ENHRY and CDR2 SYGVKD. CDR3 length equals 15 residues. The J segment lost 9 bases and the V segment lost 3 bases, leaving 8 bases of the junction unmatched. CDR3 coding DNA: TGTGCCATCAGTGAAGAGGGACAGACGGTTTCACCCCTCCACTTT. Encoded protein: CAISEEGQTVSPLHF.

The chain combines TRBV18 with TRBJ2-3, with D tentatively TRBD2 (6 bases). From germline, CDR1 is KGHSH and CDR2 LQKENI. Trimming left V 4 bases short and J 0 bases short, with 11 bases between. CDR3 length: 15 residues. CDR3: CASSRRDSSTDTQYF. The CDR3 DNA is TGTGCCAGCTCACGAAGGGACTCCAGCACAGATACGCAGTATTTT.

The sample holds one count of this clone. The genes are TRBV2 and TRBJ1-6, with D perhaps TRBD1 (5 bases). This CDR3 has 16 residues. CDR1 SNHLY and CDR2 FYNNEI come from the germline V gene. The V and J ends lost 7 bases and 0 bases respectively, with 13 bases between them. The CDR3: CASKQGVSSYNSPLHF. The CDR3 DNA reads TGTGCCAGCAAGCAGGGCGTCAGCTCCTATAATTCACCCCTCCACTTT.

The chain combines TRBV28 with TRBJ1-2; the D is unclear. V was shortened by 4 bases and J by 5 bases, with 14 bases between the two germline ends. The CDR3 covers 14 residues. Germline V gives CDR1 MDHEN, CDR2 SYDVKM. The CDR3 reads CASSSPREEYGYTF. In DNA form, the CDR3 reads TGTGCCAGCAGTTCCCCCCGAGAGGAGTATGGCTACACCTTC.